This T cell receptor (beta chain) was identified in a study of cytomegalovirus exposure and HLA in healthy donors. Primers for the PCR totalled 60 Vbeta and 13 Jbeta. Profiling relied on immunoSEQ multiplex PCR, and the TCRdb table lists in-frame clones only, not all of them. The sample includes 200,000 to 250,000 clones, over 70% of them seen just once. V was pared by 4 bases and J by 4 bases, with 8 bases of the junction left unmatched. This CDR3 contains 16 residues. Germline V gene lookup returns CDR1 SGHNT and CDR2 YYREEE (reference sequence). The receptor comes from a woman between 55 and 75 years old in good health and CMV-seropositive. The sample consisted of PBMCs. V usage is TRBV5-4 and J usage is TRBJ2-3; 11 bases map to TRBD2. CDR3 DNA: TGTGCCAGCAGCCCGCGGACTAGCGGGTATTCAGATACGCAGTATTTT. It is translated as CASSPRTSGYSDTQYF.